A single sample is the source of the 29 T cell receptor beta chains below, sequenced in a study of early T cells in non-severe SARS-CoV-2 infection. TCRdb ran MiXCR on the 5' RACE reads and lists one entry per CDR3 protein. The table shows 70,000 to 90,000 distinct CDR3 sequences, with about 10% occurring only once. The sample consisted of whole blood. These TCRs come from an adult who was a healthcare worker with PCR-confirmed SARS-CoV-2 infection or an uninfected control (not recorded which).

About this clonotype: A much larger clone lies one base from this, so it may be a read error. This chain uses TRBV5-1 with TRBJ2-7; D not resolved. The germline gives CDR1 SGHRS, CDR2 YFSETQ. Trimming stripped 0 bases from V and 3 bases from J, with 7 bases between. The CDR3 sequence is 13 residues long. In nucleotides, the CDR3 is TGCGCCAGCAGCTTGGCGACCTACTACGAGCAGTACTTC. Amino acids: CASSLATYYEQYF.

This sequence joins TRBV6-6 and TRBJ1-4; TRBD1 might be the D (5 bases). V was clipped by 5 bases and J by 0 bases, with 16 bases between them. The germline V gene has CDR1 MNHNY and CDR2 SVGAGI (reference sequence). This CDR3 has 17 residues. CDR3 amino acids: CASSLLGGLATNEKLFF. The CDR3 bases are TGTGCCAGCAGTCTTCTCGGGGGTTTAGCAACTAATGAAAAACTGTTTTTT.

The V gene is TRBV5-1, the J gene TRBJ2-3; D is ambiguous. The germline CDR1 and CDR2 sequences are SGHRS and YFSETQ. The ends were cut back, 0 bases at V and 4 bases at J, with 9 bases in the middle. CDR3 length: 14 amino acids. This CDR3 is CASSLAGGSDTQYF. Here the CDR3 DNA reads TGCGCCAGCAGCTTGGCTGGTGGGTCAGATACGCAGTATTTT.

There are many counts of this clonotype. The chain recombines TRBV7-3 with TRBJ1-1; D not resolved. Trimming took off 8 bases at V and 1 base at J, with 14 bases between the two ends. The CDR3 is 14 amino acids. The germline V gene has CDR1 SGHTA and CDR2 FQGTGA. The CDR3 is CASSPGHSNTEAFF. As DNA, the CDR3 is TGTGCCAGCTCTCCCGGCCACTCGAACACTGAAGCTTTCTTT.

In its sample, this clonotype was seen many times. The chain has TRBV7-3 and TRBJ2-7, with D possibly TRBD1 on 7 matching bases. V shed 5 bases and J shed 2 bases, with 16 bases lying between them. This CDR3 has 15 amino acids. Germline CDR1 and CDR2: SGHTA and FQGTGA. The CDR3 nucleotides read TGTGCCAGCAGCCCCGGAGGGGGCAAACCCTACGAGCAGTACTTC. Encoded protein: CASSPGGGKPYEQYF.

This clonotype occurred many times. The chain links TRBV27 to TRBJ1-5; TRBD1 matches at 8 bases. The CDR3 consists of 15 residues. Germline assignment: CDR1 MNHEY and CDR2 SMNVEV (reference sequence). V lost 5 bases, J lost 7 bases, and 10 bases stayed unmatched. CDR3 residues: CASSLSGQGGQPQHF. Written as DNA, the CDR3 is TGTGCCAGCAGTCTGAGTGGACAGGGCGGCCAGCCCCAGCATTTT.

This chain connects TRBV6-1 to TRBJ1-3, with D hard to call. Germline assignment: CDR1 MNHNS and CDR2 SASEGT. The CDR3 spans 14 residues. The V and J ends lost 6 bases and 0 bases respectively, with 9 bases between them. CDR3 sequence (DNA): TGTGCCAGCAGCGCGGGGTCCTCTGGAAACACCATATATTTT. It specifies CASSAGSSGNTIYF.

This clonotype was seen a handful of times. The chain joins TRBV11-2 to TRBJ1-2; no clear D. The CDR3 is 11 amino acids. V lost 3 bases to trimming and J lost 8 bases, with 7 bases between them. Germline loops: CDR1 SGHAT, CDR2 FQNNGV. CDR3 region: CASSFRSGYTF. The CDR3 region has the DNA TGTGCCAGCAGCTTTCGTTCGGGCTACACCTTC.

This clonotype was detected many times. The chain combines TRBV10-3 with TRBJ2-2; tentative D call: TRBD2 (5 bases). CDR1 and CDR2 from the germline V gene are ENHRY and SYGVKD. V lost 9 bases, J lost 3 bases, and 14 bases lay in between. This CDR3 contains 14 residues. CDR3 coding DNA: TGTGCCATTTCCGGTGGAGCGGACACCGGGGAGCTGTTTTTT. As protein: CAISGGADTGELFF.

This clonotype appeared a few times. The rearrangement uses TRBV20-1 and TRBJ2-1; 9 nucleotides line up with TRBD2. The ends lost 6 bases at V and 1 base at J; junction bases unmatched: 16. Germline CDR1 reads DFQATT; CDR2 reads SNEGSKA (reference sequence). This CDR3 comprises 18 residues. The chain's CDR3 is CSAPLLAGQGGSYNEQFF. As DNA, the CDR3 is TGCAGTGCCCCTCTTCTAGCGGGGCAAGGGGGGTCCTACAATGAGCAGTTCTTC.

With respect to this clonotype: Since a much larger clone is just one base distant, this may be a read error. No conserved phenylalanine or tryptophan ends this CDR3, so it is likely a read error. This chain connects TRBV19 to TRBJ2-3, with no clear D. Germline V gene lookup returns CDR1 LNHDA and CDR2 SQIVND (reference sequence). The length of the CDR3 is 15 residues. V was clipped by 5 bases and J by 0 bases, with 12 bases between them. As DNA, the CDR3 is TGTGCCAGTAGTTCACTCGCGGTTAGCACAGATACGCAGTATTCT. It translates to CASSSLAVSTDTQYS.

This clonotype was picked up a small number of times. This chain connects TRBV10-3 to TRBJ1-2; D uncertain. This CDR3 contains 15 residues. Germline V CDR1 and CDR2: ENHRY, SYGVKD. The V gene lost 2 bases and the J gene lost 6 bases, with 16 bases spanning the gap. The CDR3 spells CAISELAGLGDGYTF. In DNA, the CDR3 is TGTGCCATCAGTGAGCTCGCAGGTCTGGGAGATGGCTACACCTTC.

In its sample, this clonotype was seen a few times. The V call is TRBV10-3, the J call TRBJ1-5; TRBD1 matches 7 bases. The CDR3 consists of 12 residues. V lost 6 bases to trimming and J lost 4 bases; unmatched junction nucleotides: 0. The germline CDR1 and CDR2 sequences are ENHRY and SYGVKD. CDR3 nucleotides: TGTGCCATCAGGACAGGGAATCAGCCCCAGCATTTT. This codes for CAIRTGNQPQHF.

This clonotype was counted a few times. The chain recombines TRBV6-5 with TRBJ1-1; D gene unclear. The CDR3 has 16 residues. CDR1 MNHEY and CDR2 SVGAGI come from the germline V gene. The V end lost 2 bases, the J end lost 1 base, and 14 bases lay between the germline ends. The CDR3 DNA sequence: TGTGCCAGCAGTTACGATGACATAACGGGGAACACTGAAGCTTTCTTT. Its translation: CASSYDDITGNTEAFF.

DNA for the CDR3: TGTGCCAGCAGTTTGTTGGGACCGAACTATGGCTACACCTTC. Residues: CASSLLGPNYGYTF. The V and J genes are TRBV27 and TRBJ1-2; D perhaps matches TRBD1 (5 bases). CDR3 length: 14 amino acids. Trimming left V 3 bases short and J 2 bases short, with 10 bases between. Per germline, CDR1 MNHEY and CDR2 SMNVEV (reference sequence).

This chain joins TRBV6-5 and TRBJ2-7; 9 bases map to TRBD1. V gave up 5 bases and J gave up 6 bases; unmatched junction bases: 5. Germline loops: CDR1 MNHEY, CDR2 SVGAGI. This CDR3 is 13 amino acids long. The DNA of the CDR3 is TGTGCCAGCAGTCCGGGACAGGGTTTCGAGCAGTACTTC. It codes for CASSPGQGFEQYF.

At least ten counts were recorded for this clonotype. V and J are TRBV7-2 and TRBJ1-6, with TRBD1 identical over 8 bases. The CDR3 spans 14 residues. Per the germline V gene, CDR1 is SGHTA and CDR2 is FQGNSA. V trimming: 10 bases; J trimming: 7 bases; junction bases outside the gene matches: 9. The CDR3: CAIDSGGRNSPLHF. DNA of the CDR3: TGTGCCATCGATTCAGGGGGCAGGAATTCACCCCTCCACTTT.

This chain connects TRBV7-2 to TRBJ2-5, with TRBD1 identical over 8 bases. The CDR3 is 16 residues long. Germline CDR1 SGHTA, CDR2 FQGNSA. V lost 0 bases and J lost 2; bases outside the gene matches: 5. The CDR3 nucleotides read TGTGCCAGCAGCTTAGCGGGGACAGGCATGCAAGAGACCCAGTACTTC. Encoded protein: CASSLAGTGMQETQYF.

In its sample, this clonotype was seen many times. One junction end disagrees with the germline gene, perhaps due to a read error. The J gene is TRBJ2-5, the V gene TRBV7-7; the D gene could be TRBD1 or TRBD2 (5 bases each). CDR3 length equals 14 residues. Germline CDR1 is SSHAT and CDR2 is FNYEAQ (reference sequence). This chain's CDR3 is CASSLVGAQETQYF. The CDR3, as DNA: TGTGCTAGCAGCTTGGTCGGGGCCCAAGAGACCCAGTACTTC.

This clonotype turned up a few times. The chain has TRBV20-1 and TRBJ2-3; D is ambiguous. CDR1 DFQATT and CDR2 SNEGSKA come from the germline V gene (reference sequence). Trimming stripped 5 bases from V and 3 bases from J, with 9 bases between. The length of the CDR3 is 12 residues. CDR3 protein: CSACRETDTQYF. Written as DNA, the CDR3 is TGCAGTGCTTGTAGAGAGACAGATACGCAGTATTTT.

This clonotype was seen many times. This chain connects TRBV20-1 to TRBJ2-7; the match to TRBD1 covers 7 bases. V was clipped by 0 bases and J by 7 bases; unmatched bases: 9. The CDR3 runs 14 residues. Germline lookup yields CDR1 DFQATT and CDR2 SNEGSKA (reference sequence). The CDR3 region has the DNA TGCAGTGCTAGAGAAGCGGACAGGCCGGGTGAGCAGTACTTC. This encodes CSAREADRPGEQYF.

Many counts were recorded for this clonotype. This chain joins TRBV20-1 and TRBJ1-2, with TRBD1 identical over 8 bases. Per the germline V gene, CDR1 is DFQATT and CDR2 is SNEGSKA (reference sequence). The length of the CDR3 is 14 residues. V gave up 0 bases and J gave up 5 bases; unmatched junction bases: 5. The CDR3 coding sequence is TGCAGTGCTAGAGACAGGGGGCTTGGTTATGGCTACACCTTC. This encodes CSARDRGLGYGYTF.

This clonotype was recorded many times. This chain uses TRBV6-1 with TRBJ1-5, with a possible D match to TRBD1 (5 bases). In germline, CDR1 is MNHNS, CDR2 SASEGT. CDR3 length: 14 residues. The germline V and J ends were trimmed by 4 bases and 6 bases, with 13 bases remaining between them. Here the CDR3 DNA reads TGTGCCAGCAGTGTCGACAGCGTAGCTCAGCCCCAGCATTTT. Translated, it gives CASSVDSVAQPQHF.

This chain's CDR3 is CASSSTKTVNTEAFF. For the CDR3, the DNA is TGTGCCAGCAGCTCTACCAAGACGGTGAACACTGAAGCTTTCTTT. The V gene is TRBV7-9, the J gene TRBJ1-1; D call uncertain. The CDR3 runs to 15 residues. The V end lost 4 bases, the J end lost 0 bases, and 12 bases lay between the germline ends. Looked up from germline, CDR1 is SEHNR and CDR2 is FQNEAQ (reference sequence).

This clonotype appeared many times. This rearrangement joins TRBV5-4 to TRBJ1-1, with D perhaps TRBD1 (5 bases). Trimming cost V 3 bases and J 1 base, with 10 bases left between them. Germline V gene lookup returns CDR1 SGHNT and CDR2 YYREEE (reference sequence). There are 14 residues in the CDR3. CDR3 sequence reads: CASSSRDGNTEAFF. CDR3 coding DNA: TGTGCCAGCAGCTCCCGGGACGGGAACACTGAAGCTTTCTTT. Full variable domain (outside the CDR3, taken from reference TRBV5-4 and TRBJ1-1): ETGVTQSPTHLIKTRGQQVTLRCSSQSGHNTVSWYQQALGQGPQFIFQYYREEENGRGNFPPRFSGLQFPNYSSELNVNALELDDSALYLCASSSRDGNTEAFFGQGTRLTVV.

The CDR3 DNA reads TGTGCCAGCAGCTTACGTCCTTTGCTAGCTACCACCGGGGAGCTGTTTTTT. Its translation: CASSLRPLLATTGELFF. The chain has TRBV7-6 and TRBJ2-2; possibly TRBD2 for D (5 bases). The germline V gene has CDR1 SGHVS and CDR2 FNYEAQ. The CDR3 extends over 17 amino acids. V shed 2 bases and J shed 4 bases, with 17 bases lying between them.

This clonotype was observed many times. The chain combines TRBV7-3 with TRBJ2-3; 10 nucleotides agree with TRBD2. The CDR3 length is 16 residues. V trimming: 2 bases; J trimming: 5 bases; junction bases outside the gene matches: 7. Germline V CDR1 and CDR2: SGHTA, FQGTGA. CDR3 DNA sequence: TGTGCCAGCAGCTTACGGCCAGCGGGGGGGCAAGATACGCAGTATTTT. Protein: CASSLRPAGGQDTQYF.

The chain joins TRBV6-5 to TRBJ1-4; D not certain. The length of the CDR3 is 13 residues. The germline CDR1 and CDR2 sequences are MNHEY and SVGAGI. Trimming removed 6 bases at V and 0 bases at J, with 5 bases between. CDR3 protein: CASSRTTNEKLFF. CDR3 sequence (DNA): TGTGCCAGCAGCCGGACAACTAATGAAAAACTGTTTTTT.

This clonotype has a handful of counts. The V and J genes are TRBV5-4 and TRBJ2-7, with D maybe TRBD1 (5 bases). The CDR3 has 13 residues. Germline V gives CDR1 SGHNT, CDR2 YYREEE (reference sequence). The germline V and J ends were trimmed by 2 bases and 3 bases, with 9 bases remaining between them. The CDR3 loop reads CASSFGAYYEQYF. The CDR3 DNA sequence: TGTGCCAGCAGCTTTGGGGCTTACTACGAGCAGTACTTC. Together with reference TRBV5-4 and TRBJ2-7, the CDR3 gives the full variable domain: ETGVTQSPTHLIKTRGQQVTLRCSSQSGHNTVSWYQQALGQGPQFIFQYYREEENGRGNFPPRFSGLQFPNYSSELNVNALELDDSALYLCASSFGAYYEQYFGPGTRLTVT.